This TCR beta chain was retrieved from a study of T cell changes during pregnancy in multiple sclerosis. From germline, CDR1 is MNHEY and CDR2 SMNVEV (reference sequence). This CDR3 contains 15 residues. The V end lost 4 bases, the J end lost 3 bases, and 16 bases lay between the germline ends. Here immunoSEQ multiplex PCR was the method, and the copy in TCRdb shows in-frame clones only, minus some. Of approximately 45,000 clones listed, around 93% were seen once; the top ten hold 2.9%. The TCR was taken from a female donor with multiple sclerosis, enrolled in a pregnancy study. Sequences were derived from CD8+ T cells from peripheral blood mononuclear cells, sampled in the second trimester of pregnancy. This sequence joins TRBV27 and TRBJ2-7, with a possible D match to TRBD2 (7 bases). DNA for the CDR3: TGTGCCAGCAGTTGGGTCTGGGGAGGGGGCTACGAGCAGTACTTC. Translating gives CASSWVWGGGYEQYF.